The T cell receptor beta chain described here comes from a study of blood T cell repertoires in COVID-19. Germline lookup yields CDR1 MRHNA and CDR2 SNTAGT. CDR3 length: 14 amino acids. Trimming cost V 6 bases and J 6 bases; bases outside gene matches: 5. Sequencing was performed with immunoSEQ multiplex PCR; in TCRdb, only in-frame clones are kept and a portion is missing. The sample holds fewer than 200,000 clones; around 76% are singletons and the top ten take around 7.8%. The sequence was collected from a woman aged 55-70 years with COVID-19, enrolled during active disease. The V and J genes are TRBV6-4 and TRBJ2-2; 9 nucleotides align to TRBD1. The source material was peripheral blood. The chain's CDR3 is CASSPGTGSGELFF. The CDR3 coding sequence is TGTGCCAGCAGCCCCGGGACAGGGTCCGGGGAGCTGTTTTTT.